Following are 13 T cell receptor beta chains from one sample sequenced in a study of cytomegalovirus exposure and HLA in healthy donors (dated by TCRdb to about 2017). Receptor amplification or capture employed the immunoSEQ multiplex PCR assay. For the multiplex PCR, a mixture combining 60 forward primers for TCR Vbeta segments and 13 reverse primers for TCR Jbeta segments was used. This is the immuneACCESS table as TCRdb keeps it, with only in-frame sequences that have V and J called. A part of the clones is gone; compared with another copy, unresolved V genes explain less than half, and the rest is unexplained. Across this sample there are about 120,000 clones, with 81% seen only once. Approximately 2.2% of the sample comes from the top ten. Sequencing was done on a sample of PBMCs. Receptor source: a woman aged 40 to 55 in good health and CMV-seronegative.

The chain employs TRBV27 and TRBJ1-1; 9 positions agree with TRBD1. This CDR3 is built from 14 residues. J was trimmed by 4 bases and V by 4 bases; bases with no gene match: 4. Germline CDR1 is MNHEY and CDR2 is SMNVEV (reference sequence). CDR3 nucleotide sequence: TGTGCCAGCAGTTCGGGACAGGGAGGCACTGAAGCTTTCTTT. Amino acids: CASSSGQGGTEAFF.

The chain uses TRBV6-5 and TRBJ1-2; tentatively, D is TRBD1 (6 bases). Per germline, CDR1 MNHEY and CDR2 SVGAGI. This CDR3 is built from 13 residues. Trimming pared 6 bases from V and 4 bases from J, leaving 12 bases between. CDR3 region: CASSSDRVYGYTF. For the CDR3, the DNA is TGTGCCAGCAGCTCGGACAGAGTCTATGGCTACACCTTC.

V and J are TRBV19 and TRBJ1-1, with TRBD1 matching over 7 bases. V lost 7 bases, J lost 3 bases, and 5 bases stayed unmatched. Germline CDR1 LNHDA, CDR2 SQIVND (reference sequence). CDR3 length: 13 residues. In DNA form, the CDR3 reads TGTGCCAGTACCCAAGACAGGGACACTGAAGCTTTCTTT. Translating gives CASTQDRDTEAFF. Supplemented by reference TRBV19 and TRBJ1-1, the full variable domain reads DGGITQSPKYLFRKEGQNVTLSCEQNLNHDAMYWYRQDPGQGLRLIYYSQIVNDFQKGDIAEGYSVSREKKESFPLTVTSAQKNPTAFYLCASTQDRDTEAFFGQGTRLTVV.

J is TRBJ2-3 and V is TRBV2; D gene ambiguous. CDR3 length equals 13 residues. The germline V and J ends were trimmed by 8 bases and 0 bases, with 9 bases remaining between them. Germline lookup yields CDR1 SNHLY and CDR2 FYNNEI. The CDR3 here is CASLRDSTDTQYF. The CDR3 DNA reads TGTGCCAGCTTGAGAGATAGCACAGATACGCAGTATTTT. Complete variable domain (other parts from reference TRBV2 and TRBJ2-3): EPEVTQTPSHQVTQMGQEVILRCVPISNHLYFYWYRQILGQKVEFLVSFYNNEISEKSEIFDDQFSVERPDGSNFTLKIRSTKLEDSAMYFCASLRDSTDTQYFGPGTRLTVL.

The chain joins TRBV18 to TRBJ2-2, with a tentative D call TRBD2 (5 bases). The CDR3 is made up of 15 amino acids. CDR1 and CDR2 (germline): KGHSH, LQKENI. The V end lost 4 bases, the J end lost 0 bases, and 9 bases lay between the germline ends. The DNA for the CDR3 is TGTGCCAGCTCACAACCCGGGGCGAACACCGGGGAGCTGTTTTTT. This sequence encodes CASSQPGANTGELFF.

This rearrangement joins TRBV28 to TRBJ1-5; possibly TRBD1 for D (5 bases). This CDR3 is built from 17 residues. Per germline, CDR1 MDHEN and CDR2 SYDVKM. Trimming removed 6 bases from V and 1 base from J, with 19 bases in between. This CDR3 is CASRGQVGVLSNQPQHF. The DNA of the CDR3 is TGTGCCAGCAGGGGGCAGGTAGGAGTCCTAAGCAATCAGCCCCAGCATTTT.

The rearrangement uses TRBV6-5 and TRBJ2-3; D might be TRBD1 (6 bases). The germline CDR1 and CDR2 sequences are MNHEY and SVGAGI. The CDR3 extends over 16 amino acids. Trimming removed 0 bases at V and 3 bases at J, with 13 bases between. The CDR3 sequence is CASSYSGGRRTDTQYF. The CDR3 region has the DNA TGTGCCAGCAGTTACTCAGGGGGTAGAAGGACAGATACGCAGTATTTT.

This sequence joins TRBV28 and TRBJ2-7; 15 nucleotides align to TRBD2. V shed 7 bases, J shed 3 bases, and the junction held 28 bases outside the gene matches. The germline V gene has CDR1 MDHEN and CDR2 SYDVKM. There are 23 residues in the CDR3. Here the CDR3 reads CASTATTHEPTGLAGGPYYEQYF. For the CDR3, the DNA is TGTGCCAGCACGGCGACTACACACGAACCCACGGGACTAGCGGGAGGACCCTACTACGAGCAGTACTTC.

The chain combines TRBV28 with TRBJ1-5, with D possibly matching TRBD1 (6 bases). V gave up 3 bases and J gave up 2 bases, with 14 bases separating them. The CDR3 contains 16 residues. Germline CDR1 reads MDHEN; CDR2 reads SYDVKM. The CDR3 DNA reads TGTGCCAGCAGTTTCGGCACAGGGAATCGCAATCAGCCCCAGCATTTT. It codes for CASSFGTGNRNQPQHF. The full variable domain, completed using reference TRBV28 and TRBJ1-5, is DVKVTQSSRYLVKRTGEKVFLECVQDMDHENMFWYRQDPGLGLRLIYFSYDVKMKEKGDIPEGYSVSREKKERFSLILESASTNQTSMYLCASSFGTGNRNQPQHFGDGTRLSIL.

V usage is TRBV4-2 and J usage is TRBJ1-5; TRBD1 agrees at 12 bases. The CDR3 has 13 residues. V was pared by 0 bases and J by 16 bases, with 4 bases of the junction left unmatched. The V gene's germline CDR1 is LGHNA and CDR2 YNFKEQ. CDR3 loop: CASSQDGTGGVHF. The CDR3 DNA reads as TGTGCCAGCAGCCAAGACGGGACAGGGGGCGTCCATTTT.

This chain joins TRBV5-1 and TRBJ2-7, with 9 bases fitting TRBD2. The V gene's germline CDR1 is SGHRS and CDR2 YFSETQ. V trimming: 0 bases; J trimming: 2 bases; junction bases outside the gene matches: 3. The CDR3 covers 15 residues. The CDR3 sequence: CASSLGLADAYEQYF. The CDR3 region has the DNA TGCGCCAGCAGCTTGGGACTAGCGGACGCCTACGAGCAGTACTTC.

The chain combines TRBV5-8 with TRBJ2-1; 7 bases are a match to TRBD2. J was trimmed by 5 bases and V by 4 bases; bases with no gene match: 3. Germline values: CDR1 SGHTS, CDR2 YDEGEE. This CDR3 has 13 amino acids. In DNA form, the CDR3 reads TGTGCCAGCAGCCGGGACTACAACAATGAGCAGTTCTTC. Amino acids: CASSRDYNNEQFF.

The rearrangement joins TRBV6-1 to TRBJ2-3, with 13 nucleotides matching TRBD2. J gave up 8 bases and V 7 bases, and 9 bases lay outside the gene matches. CDR3 size: 15 residues. Germline V CDR1 and CDR2: MNHNS, SASEGT. The CDR3 is CASNQLAGGPFTQYF. In DNA, the CDR3 is TGTGCCAGCAATCAACTAGCGGGGGGGCCGTTTACGCAGTATTTT.